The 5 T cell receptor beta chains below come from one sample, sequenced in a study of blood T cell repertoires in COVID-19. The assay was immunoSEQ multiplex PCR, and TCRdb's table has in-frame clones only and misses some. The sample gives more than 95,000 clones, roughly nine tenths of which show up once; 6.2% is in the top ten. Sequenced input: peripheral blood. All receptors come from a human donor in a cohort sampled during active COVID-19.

CDR3 amino acids: CASSLYLAGFTDTQYF. In DNA form, the CDR3 reads TGTGCCAGCAGCTTATACCTAGCGGGATTCACAGATACGCAGTATTTT. The rearrangement joins TRBV7-6 to TRBJ2-3; TRBD2 matches at 9 bases. After removal of 2 bases from V and 2 bases from J, the junction contained 5 bases not matched to a gene. The CDR3 runs to 16 residues. From germline, CDR1 is SGHVS and CDR2 FNYEAQ.

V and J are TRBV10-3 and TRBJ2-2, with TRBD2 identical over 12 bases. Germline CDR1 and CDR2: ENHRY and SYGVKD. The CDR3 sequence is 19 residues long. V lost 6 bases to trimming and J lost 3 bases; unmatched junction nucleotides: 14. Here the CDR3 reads CAIRVLFGLAGRYTGELFF. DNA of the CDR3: TGTGCCATCAGGGTGTTATTCGGACTAGCGGGACGATACACCGGGGAGCTGTTTTTT.

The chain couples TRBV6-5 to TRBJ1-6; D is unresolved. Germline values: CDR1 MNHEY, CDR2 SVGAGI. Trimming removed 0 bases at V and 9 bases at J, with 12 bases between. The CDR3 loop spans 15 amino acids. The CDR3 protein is CASSYSIAGISPLHF. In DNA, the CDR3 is TGTGCCAGCAGTTACTCGATTGCGGGGATTTCACCCCTCCACTTT.

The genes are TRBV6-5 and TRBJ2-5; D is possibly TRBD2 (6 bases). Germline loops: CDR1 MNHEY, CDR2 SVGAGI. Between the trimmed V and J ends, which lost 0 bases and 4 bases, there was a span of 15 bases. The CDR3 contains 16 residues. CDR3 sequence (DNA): TGTGCCAGCAGTTACTCGGCTAGCGTTGGCATAGAGACCCAGTACTTC. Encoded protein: CASSYSASVGIETQYF.

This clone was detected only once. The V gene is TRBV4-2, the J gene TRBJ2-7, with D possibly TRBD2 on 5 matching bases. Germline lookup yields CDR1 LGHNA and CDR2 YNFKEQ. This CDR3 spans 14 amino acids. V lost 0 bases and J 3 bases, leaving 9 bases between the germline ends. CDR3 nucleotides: TGTGCCAGCAGCCAAGAGCGTGCGGGCTACGAGCAGTACTTC. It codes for CASSQERAGYEQYF.